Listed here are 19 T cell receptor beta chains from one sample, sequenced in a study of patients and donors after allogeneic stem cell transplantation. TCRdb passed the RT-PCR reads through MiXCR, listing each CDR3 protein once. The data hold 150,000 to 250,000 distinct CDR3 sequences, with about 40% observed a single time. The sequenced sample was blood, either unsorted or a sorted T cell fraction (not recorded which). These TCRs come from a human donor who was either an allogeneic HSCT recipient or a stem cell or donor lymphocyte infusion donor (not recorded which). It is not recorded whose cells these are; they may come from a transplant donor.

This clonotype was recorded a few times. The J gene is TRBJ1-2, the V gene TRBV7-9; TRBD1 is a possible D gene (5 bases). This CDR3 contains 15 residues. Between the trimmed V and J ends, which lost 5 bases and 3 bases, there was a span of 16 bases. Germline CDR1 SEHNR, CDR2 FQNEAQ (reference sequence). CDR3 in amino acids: CASSLEKGTHYGYTF. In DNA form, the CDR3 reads TGTGCCAGCAGCCTAGAAAAGGGGACTCACTATGGCTACACCTTC. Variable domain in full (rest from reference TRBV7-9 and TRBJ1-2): DTGVSQNPRHKITKRGQNVTFRCDPISEHNRLYWYRQTLGQGPEFLTYFQNEAQLEKSRLLSDRFSAERPKGSFSTLEIQRTEQGDSAMYLCASSLEKGTHYGYTFGSGTRLTVV.

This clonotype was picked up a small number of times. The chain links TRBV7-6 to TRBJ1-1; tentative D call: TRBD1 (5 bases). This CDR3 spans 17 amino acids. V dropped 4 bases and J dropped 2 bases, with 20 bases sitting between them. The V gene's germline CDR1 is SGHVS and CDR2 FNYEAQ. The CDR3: CASSSRGRGWDNTEAFF. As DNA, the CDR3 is TGTGCCAGCAGCTCGAGGGGTAGGGGTTGGGATAACACTGAAGCTTTCTTT.

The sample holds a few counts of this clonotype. This CDR3 reads CASSQDRDLGLAQHF. CDR3 in DNA: TGCGCCAGCAGCCAAGATCGGGACCTGGGTCTGGCCCAGCATTTT. This chain joins TRBV4-3 and TRBJ1-5, with a possible D match to TRBD1 (5 bases). This CDR3 spans 15 amino acids. Between the trimmed V and J ends, which lost 0 bases and 11 bases, there was a span of 17 bases. Germline CDR1 and CDR2: LGHNA and YSLEER.

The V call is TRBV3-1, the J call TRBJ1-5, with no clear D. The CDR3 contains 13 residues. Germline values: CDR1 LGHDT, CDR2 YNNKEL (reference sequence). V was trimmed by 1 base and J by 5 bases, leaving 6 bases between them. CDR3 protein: CASSQGRDQPQHF. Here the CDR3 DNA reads TGTGCCAGCAGCCAAGGAAGGGATCAGCCCCAGCATTTT.

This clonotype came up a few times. The chain's CDR3 is CASSLKPGADLNTEAFF. The CDR3 region has the DNA TGTGCCAGCAGCTTAAAGCCCGGGGCTGATTTAAACACTGAAGCTTTCTTT. The chain recombines TRBV7-9 with TRBJ1-1, with D possibly TRBD1 on 5 matching bases. Germline-derived CDR1 and CDR2 are SEHNR and FQNEAQ (reference sequence). Trimming took off 2 bases at V and 2 bases at J, with 18 bases between the two ends. This CDR3 has 17 residues. The full variable domain, completed using reference TRBV7-9 and TRBJ1-1, is DTGVSQNPRHKITKRGQNVTFRCDPISEHNRLYWYRQTLGQGPEFLTYFQNEAQLEKSRLLSDRFSAERPKGSFSTLEIQRTEQGDSAMYLCASSLKPGADLNTEAFFGQGTRLTVV.

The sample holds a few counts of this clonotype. The CDR3 DNA reads TGCGCCAGCAGCGAGACTCCGGGGCCCGAGGCTTTCTTT. Translation: CASSETPGPEAFF. The V and J genes are TRBV4-3 and TRBJ1-1; TRBD1 might be the D (5 bases). This CDR3 is 13 amino acids long. The germline gives CDR1 LGHNA, CDR2 YSLEER. Trimming shortened V by 5 bases and J by 11 bases, and 18 bases separated the two germline ends.

The CDR3 loop reads CASSPRRAVDTIYF. In DNA form, the CDR3 reads TGTGCCAGCAGTCCCCGTAGGGCGGTTGACACCATATATTTT. The chain has TRBV12-3 or TRBV12-4 and TRBJ1-3; D call uncertain. Deletions cut 5 bases from V and 8 bases from J, with 16 bases between. There are 14 residues in the CDR3.

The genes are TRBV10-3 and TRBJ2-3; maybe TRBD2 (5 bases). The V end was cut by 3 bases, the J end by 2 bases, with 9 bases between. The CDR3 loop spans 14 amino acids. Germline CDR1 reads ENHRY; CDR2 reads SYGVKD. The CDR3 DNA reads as TGTGCCATCAGTGATGGAGCGGACACAGATACGCAGTATTTT. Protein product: CAISDGADTDTQYF.

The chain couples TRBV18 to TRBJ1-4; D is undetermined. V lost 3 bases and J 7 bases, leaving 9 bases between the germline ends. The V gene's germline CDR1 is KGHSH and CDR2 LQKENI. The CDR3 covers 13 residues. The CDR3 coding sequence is TGTGCCAGCTCACCCGGTTTGAGTGAAAAACTGTTTTTT. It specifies CASSPGLSEKLFF.

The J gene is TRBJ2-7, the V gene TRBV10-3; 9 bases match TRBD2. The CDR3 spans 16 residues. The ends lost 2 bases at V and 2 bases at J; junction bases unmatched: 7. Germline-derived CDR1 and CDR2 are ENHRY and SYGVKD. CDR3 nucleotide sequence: TGTGCCATCAGTGAGCTCCCAGCGGGAGGCACCTACGAGCAGTACTTC. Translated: CAISELPAGGTYEQYF.

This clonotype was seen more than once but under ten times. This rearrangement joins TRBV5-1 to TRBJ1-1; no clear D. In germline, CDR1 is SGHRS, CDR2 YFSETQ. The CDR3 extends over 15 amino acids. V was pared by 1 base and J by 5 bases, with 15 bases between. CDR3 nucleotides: TGCGCCAGCAGCTTGCCCTTCAGCGAGGTGACTGAAGCTTTCTTT. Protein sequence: CASSLPFSEVTEAFF.

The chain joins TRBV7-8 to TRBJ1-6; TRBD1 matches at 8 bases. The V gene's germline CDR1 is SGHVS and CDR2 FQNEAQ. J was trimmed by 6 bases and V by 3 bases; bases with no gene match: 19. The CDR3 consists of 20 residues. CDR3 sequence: CASSLRPRRDRGMGNSPLHF. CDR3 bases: TGTGCCAGCAGCTTGCGACCACGACGAGACAGGGGAATGGGTAATTCACCCCTCCACTTT.

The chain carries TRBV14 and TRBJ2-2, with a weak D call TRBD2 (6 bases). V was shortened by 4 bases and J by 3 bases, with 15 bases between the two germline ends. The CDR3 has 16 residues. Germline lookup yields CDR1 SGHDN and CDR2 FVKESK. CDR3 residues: CASSRPTRGDTGELFF. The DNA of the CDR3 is TGTGCCAGCAGCCGCCCGACTAGAGGGGACACCGGGGAGCTGTTTTTT.

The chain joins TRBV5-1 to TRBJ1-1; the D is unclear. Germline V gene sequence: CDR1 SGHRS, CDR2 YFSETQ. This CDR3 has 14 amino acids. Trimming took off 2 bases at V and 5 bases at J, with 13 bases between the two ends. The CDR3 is CASSFEPKVTEAFF. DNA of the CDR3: TGCGCCAGCAGCTTCGAGCCCAAAGTGACTGAAGCTTTCTTT.

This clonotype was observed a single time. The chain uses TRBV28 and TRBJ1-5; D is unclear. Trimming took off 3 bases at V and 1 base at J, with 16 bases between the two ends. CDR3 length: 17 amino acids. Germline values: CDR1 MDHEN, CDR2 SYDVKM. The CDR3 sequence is CASSFRFTTASNQPQHF. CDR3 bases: TGTGCCAGCAGTTTTAGATTCACGACGGCCAGCAATCAGCCCCAGCATTTT.

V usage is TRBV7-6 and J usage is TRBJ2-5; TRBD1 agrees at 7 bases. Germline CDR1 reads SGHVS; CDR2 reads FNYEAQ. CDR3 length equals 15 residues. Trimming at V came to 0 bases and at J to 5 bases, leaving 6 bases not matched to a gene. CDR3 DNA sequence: TGTGCCAGCAGCTTAGCCAACAGGGGAAAGGAGACCCAGTACTTC. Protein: CASSLANRGKETQYF.

This chain's CDR3 is CASSPTLFRDSLYGYTF. The CDR3 coding sequence is TGTGCCAGCAGCCCTACCCTGTTCCGGGACAGCTTATACGGCTACACCTTC. The genes are TRBV7-9 and TRBJ1-2; 7 nucleotides align to TRBD1. Germline V lookup: CDR1 SEHNR, CDR2 FQNEAQ (reference sequence). The length of the CDR3 is 17 residues. The V gene end was trimmed by 5 bases and the J gene end by 8 bases; junction bases not matched to a gene: 20.

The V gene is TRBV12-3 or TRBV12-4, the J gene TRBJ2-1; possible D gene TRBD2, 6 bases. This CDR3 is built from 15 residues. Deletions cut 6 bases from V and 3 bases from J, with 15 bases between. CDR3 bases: TGTGCCAGCAGCCCACTAGCAGATGACTACAATGAGCAGTTCTTC. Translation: CASSPLADDYNEQFF.

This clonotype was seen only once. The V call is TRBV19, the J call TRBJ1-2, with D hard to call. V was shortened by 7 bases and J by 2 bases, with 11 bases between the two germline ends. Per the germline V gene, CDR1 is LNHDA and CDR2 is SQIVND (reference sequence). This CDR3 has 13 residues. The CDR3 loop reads CASTSWVNYGYTF. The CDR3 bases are TGTGCCAGTACCTCTTGGGTGAACTATGGCTACACCTTC.